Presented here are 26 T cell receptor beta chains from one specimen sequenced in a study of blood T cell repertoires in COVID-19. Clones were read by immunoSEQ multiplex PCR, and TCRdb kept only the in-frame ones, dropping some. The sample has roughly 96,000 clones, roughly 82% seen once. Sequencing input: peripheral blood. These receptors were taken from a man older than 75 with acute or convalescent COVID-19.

CDR3 nucleotides: TGTGCCAGCAGCCTGGGGGGGTCTGGCTATGGCTACACCTTC. Residues: CASSLGGSGYGYTF. V is TRBV28 and J is TRBJ1-2, with TRBD1 as a possible D gene (5 bases). Trimming cost V 6 bases and J 4 bases, with 15 bases left between them. The CDR3 runs to 14 residues. Germline CDR1 MDHEN, CDR2 SYDVKM.

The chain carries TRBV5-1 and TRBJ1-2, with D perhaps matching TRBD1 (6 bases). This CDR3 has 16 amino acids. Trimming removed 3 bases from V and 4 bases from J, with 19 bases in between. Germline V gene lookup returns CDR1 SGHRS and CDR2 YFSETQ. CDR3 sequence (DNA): TGCGCCAGCAGCTACCTACAGGGCACGGGGGGCTATGGCTACACCTTC. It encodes CASSYLQGTGGYGYTF.

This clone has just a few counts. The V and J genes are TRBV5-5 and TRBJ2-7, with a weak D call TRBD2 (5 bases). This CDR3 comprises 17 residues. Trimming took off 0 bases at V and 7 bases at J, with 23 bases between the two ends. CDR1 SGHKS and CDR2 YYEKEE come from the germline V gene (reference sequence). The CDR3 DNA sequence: TGTGCCAGCAGCTTGGTCCCCGGTGGGATGGGAGCTGGAGAGCAGTACTTC. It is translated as CASSLVPGGMGAGEQYF.

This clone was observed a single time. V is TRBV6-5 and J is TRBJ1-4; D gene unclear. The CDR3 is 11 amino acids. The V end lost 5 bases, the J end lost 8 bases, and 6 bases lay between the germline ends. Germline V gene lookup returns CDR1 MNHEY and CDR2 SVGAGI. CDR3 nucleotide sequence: TGTGCCAGCAGTCATCGGGAAAAACTGTTTTTT. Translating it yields CASSHREKLFF.

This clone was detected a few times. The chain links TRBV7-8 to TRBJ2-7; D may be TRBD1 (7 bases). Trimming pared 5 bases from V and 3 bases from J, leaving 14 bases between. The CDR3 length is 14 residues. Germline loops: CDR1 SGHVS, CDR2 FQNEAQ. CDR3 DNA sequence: TGTGCCAGCAGCCCGACAGGGACTGGCTACGAGCAGTACTTC. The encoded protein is CASSPTGTGYEQYF.

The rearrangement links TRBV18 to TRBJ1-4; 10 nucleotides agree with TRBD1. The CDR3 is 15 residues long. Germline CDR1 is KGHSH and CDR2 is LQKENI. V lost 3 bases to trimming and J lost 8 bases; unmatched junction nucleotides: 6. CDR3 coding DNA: TGTGCCAGCTCACCGAAAGGGACAGGGGACGAAAAACTGTTTTTT. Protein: CASSPKGTGDEKLFF. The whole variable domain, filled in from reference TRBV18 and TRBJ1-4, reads NAGVMQNPRHLVRRRGQEARLRCSPMKGHSHVYWYRQLPEEGLKFMVYLQKENIIDESGMPKERFSAEFPKEGPSILRIQQVVRGDSAAYFCASSPKGTGDEKLFFGSGTQLSVL.

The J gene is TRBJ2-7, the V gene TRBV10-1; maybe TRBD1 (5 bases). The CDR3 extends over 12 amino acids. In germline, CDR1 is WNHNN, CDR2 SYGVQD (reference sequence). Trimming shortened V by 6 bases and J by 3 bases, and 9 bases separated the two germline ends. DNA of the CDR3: TGCGCCAGCAGACAGGTTATCTACGAGCAGTACTTC. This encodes CASRQVIYEQYF.

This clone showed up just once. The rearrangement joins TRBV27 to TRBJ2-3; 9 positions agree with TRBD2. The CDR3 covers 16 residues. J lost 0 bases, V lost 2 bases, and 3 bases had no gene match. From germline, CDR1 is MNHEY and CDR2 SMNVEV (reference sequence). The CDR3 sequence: CASSLLTSGSTDTQYF. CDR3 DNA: TGTGCCAGCAGTTTACTGACTAGCGGAAGCACAGATACGCAGTATTTT.

CDR3 region: CASRRGGQGPSEQYF. CDR3 nucleotide sequence: TGTGCCAGCAGAAGAGGGGGACAGGGACCCTCCGAGCAGTACTTC. The rearrangement links TRBV6-5 to TRBJ2-7, with TRBD1 matching over 9 bases. After removal of 6 bases from V and 6 bases from J, the junction contained 12 bases not matched to a gene. The CDR3 is 15 residues long. Germline CDR1 and CDR2: MNHEY and SVGAGI.

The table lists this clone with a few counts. In DNA, the CDR3 is TGTGCCATCAGTGACCCCAAGCGGGGACAGGGGGGAAATTCACCCCTCCACTTT. Its protein product is CAISDPKRGQGGNSPLHF. V is TRBV10-3 and J is TRBJ1-6, with TRBD1 matching 11 bases. Germline V gives CDR1 ENHRY, CDR2 SYGVKD. The J segment lost 7 bases and the V segment lost 3 bases, leaving 11 bases of the junction unmatched. The CDR3 has 18 residues.

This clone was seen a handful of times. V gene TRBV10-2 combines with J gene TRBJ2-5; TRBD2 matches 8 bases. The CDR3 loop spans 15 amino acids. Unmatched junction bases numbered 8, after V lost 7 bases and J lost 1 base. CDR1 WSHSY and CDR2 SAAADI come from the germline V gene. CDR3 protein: CASKVDSGAQETQYF. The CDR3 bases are TGCGCCAGCAAGGTGGATAGCGGGGCCCAAGAGACCCAGTACTTC.

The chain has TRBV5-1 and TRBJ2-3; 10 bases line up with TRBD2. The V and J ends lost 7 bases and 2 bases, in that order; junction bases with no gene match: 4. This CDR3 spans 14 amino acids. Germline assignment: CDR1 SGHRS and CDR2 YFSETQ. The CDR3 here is CASRLAGVTDTQYF. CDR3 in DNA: TGCGCCAGCCGGCTAGCGGGGGTCACAGATACGCAGTATTTT.

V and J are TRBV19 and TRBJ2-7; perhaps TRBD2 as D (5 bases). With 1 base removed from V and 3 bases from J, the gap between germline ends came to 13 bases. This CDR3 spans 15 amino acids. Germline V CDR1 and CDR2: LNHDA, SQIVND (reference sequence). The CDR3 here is CASSIGPAELYEQYF. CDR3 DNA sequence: TGTGCCAGTAGTATAGGGCCAGCGGAGCTCTACGAGCAGTACTTC.

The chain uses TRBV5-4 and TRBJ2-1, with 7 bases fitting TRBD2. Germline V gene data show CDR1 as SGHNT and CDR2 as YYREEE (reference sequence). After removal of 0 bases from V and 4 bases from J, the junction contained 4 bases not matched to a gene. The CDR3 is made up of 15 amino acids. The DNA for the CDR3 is TGTGCCAGCAGCTTGGGGTGGGAGGGGTACAATGAGCAGTTCTTC. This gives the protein CASSLGWEGYNEQFF.

CDR3 bases: TGTGCCAGCAGCGTAGGCGGGAGAGGCTACGAGCAGTACTTC. Its translation is CASSVGGRGYEQYF. V is TRBV9 and J is TRBJ2-7; 7 bases align to TRBD2. V shed 0 bases, J shed 3 bases, and the junction held 3 bases outside the gene matches. Germline V gives CDR1 SGDLS, CDR2 YYNGEE. This CDR3 has 14 amino acids.

CDR3 nucleotides: TGTGCCAGCAGTGCCCTCGGGCGGGAGAACATTCAGTACTTC. Translated: CASSALGRENIQYF. The chain joins TRBV25-1 to TRBJ2-4, with 7 bases lining up with TRBD2. The CDR3 sequence is 14 residues long. V lost 4 bases, J lost 7 bases, and 7 bases stayed unmatched. Germline V gives CDR1 MGHDK, CDR2 SYGVNS.

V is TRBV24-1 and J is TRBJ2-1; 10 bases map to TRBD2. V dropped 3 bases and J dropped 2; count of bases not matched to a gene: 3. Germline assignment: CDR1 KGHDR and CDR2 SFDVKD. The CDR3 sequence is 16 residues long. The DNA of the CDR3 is TGTGCCACCAGTGATGCTAGCGGGAGTGCCTACAATGAGCAGTTCTTC. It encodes CATSDASGSAYNEQFF.

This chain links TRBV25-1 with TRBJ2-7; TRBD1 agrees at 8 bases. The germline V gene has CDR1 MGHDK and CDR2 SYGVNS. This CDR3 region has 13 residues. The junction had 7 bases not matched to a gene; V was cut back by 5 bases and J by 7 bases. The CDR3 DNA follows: TGTGCCAGCAGTAAGCAGGGGGCACGGGAGCAGTACTTC. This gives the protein CASSKQGAREQYF.

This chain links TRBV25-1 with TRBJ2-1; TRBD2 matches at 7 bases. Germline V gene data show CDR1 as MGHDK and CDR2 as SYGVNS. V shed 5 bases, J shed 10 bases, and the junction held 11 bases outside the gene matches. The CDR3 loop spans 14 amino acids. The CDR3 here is CASSPPGLSTEQFF. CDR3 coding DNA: TGTGCCAGCAGTCCCCCGGGACTATCGACAGAGCAGTTCTTC. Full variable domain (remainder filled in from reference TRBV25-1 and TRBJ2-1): EADIYQTPRYLVIGTGKKITLECSQTMGHDKMYWYQQDPGMELHLIHYSYGVNSTEKGDLSSESTVSRIRTEHFPLTLESARPSHTSQYLCASSPPGLSTEQFFGPGTRLTVL.

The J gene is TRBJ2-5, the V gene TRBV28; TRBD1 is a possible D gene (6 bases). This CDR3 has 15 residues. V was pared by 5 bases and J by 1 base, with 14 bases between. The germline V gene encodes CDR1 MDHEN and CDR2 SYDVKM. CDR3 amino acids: CASSDRTAPQETQYF. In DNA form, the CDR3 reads TGTGCCAGCAGTGATAGGACAGCCCCCCAAGAGACCCAGTACTTC.

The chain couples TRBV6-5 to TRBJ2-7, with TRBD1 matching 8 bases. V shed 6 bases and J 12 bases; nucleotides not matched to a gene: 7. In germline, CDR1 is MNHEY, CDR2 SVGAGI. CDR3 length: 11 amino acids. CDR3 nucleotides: TGTGCCAGCAGGCCCGGACAGGGTGGGTACTTC. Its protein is CASRPGQGGYF.

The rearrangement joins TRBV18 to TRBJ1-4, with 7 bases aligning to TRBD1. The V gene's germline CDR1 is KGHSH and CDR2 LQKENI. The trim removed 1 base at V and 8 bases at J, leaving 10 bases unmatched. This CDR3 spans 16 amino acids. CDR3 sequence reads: CASSPRTAGGNEKLFF. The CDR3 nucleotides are TGTGCCAGCTCACCACGGACGGCAGGGGGTAACGAAAAACTGTTTTTT.

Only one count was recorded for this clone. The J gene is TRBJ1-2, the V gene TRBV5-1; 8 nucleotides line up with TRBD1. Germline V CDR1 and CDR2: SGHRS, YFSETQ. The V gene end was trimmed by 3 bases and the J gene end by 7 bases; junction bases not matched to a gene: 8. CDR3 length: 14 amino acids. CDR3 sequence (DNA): TGCGCCAGCAGCTCGGGACAGGAACCTGCTGGCTACACCTTC. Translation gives CASSSGQEPAGYTF.

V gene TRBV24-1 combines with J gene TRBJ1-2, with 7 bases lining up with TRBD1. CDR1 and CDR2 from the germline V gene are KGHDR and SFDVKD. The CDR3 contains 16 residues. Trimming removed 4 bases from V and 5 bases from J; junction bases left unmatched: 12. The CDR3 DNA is TGTGCCACCAGTGACCGGGGGGGACAGCCACCTTATGGCTACACCTTC. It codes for CATSDRGGQPPYGYTF.

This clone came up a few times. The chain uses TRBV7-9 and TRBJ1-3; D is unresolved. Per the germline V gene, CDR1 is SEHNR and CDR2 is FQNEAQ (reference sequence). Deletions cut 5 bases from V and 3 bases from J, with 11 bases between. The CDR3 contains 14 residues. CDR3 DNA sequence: TGTGCCAGCAGCCTTACCACTCGTGGAAACACCATATATTTT. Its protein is CASSLTTRGNTIYF.

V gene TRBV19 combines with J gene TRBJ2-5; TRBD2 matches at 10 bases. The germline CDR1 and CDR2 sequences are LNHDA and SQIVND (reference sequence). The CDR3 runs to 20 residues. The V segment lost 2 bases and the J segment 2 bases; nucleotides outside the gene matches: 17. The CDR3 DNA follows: TGTGCCAGTAGTATAAGAGGGCTAGCGGGAGTAGGGGCGGGACAAGAGACCCAGTACTTC. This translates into CASSIRGLAGVGAGQETQYF.